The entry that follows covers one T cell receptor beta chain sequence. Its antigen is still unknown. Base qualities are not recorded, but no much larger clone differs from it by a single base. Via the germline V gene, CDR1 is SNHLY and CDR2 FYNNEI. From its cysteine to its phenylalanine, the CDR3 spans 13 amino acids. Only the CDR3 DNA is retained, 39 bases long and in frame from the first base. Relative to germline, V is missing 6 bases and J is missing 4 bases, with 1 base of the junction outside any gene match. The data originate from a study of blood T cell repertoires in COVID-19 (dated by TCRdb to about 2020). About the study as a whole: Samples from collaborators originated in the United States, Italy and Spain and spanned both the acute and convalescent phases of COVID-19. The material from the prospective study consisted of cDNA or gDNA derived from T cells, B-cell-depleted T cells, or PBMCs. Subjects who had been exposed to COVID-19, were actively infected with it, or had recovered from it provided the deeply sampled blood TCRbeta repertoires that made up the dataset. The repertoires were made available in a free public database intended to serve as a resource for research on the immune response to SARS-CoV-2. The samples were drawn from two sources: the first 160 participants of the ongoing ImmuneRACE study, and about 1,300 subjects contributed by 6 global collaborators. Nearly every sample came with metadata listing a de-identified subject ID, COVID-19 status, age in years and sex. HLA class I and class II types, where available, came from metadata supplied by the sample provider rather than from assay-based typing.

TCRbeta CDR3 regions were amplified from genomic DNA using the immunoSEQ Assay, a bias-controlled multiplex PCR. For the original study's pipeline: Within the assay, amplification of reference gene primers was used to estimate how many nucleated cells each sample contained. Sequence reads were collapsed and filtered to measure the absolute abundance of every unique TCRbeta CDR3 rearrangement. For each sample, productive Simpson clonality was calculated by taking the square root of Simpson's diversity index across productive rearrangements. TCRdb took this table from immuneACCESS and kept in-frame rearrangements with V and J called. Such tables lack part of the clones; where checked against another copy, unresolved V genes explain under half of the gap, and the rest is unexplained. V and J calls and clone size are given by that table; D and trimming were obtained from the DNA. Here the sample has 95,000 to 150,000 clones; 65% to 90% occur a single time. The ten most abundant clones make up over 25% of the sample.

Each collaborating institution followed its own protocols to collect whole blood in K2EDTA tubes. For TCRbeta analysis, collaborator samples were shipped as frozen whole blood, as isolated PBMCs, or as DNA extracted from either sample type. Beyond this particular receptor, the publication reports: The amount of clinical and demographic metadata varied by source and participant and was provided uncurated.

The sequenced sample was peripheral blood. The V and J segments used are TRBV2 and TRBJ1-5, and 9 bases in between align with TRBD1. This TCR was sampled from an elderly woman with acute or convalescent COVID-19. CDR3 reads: CASRDRGNQPQHF. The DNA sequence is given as TGTGCCAGCAGGGACAGGGGTAATCAGCCCCAGCATTTT.